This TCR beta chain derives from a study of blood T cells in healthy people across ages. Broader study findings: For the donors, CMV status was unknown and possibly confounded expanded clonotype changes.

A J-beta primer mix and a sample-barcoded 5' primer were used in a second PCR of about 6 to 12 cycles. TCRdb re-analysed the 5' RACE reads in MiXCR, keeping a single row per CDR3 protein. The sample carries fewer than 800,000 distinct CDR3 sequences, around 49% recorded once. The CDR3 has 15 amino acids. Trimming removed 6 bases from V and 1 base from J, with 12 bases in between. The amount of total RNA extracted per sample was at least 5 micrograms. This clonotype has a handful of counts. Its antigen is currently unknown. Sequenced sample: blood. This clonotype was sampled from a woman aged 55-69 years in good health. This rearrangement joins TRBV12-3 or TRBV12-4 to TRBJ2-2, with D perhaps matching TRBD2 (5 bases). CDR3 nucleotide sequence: TGTGCCAGCAGAATGACTACCCTGAACACCGGGGAGCTGTTTTTT. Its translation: CASRMTTLNTGELFF.